What follows describes a single T cell receptor beta chain. Its antigen is still unknown. No much larger clone exists at a distance of one base, and base qualities are not known. This record comes from a study of shared clonotypes between healthy human individuals (dated by TCRdb to 2018 to 2020). With respect to the entire study: The cohort included a few men and a couple of women between 18 and 49 years of age. Each donor's leukapheresis produced roughly between roughly 0.85 and 9.5 billion PBMCs. To increase sequencing depth and limit assay-specific biases, TCR repertoire library preparation and sequencing were carried out by different laboratories using diverse techniques. For each donor, CD4 naive and CD4 memory were each given three plates, CD8 naive was given two plates, and CD8 memory was given one plate. Blood TCR repertoires of roughly five healthy adults were deeply sequenced to estimate repertoire size and the extent of clonotype sharing between individuals. What the research found in general, with its limitations: Even with the large sequencing depth, rarefaction of the sorted-subset datasets indicated that sequencing was incomplete. Based on pairwise subsampling, the degree of clonotype sharing among donors was expected to be affected by sequencing depth. Across several donors, roughly 5.1% of naive CD4, roughly 3.5% of naive CD8, about 2.3% of memory CD4, and 0.4% of memory CD8 clonotypes were shared. The small number of donors limited the genetic and exposure-history diversity represented. Sampling was restricted to blood, and TCR repertoires in tissue are likely to differ from TCR repertoires in blood. Estimated clonotype richness was generally larger for naive than for memory subsets. Compared with non-shared clonotypes, clonotypes shared by all four sorted-subset donors had higher generation probabilities.

CD8 naive samples were CD45RO-negative cells positively selected for CCR7, giving a CD45RA+CCR7+ population that excluded TemRA cells. Healthy HIV-negative adults with no recently reported acute infections or vaccinations were included as donors. Every donor was a Caucasian adult residing in Nashville, Tennessee, USA. After blood collection by leukapheresis, PBMCs were isolated using Ficoll-Histopaque density gradient centrifugation and then cryopreserved in the vapor phase of liquid nitrogen. Analytical flow cytometry was used to check the purity and quantity of every magnetically sorted T cell population. Genomic DNA was isolated from each sorted fraction and quantified by UV absorbance on a Nanodrop 2000c. TCR CDR3 regions were amplified from genomic DNA by multiplex PCR using the deep immunoSEQ assay. Extracted genomic DNA from each cell subset was distributed evenly across all wells of several immunoSEQ 96-well plates, and each plate was treated as a replicate. Each replicate PCR for sorted subsets received 150 to 250 ng genomic DNA, equal to roughly 33,000 T cell genomes. Purified libraries were quantified with a Qubit 3.0 fluorometer, sized on a Bioanalyzer 2100, and re-quantified with the KAPA Library Quantification kit. Every immunoSEQ 96-well plate was sequenced on a separate single-read 150-cycle Illumina NextSeq 550 flow cell. As for the original processing: Because the immunoSEQ output held only junctional sequences and lacked quality scores, the filtering could not match the filtering applied to full-length reads. Sequences were annotated with PyIR, a Python wrapper for IgBLAST v1.9, using IMGT germline references to assign V/J genes and CDR3. Any read was removed if the V/J assignment was weak (E-value above 1e-6), the CDR3 was missing, or the read contained stop codons, out-of-frame junctions, or ambiguous translated residues. V3J clonotypes were defined as sequences sharing an identical inferred V gene, J gene, and CDR3 amino acid sequence. Percentage overlap between repertoires was computed as shared unique clonotypes divided by the size of the smaller repertoire. RTK rarefaction, the Chao1 estimator, and Recon v2.1 estimates of unobserved clonotypes were used to assess repertoire richness. Generation probabilities for all TCRbeta clonotypes obtained by the gDNA method from several donors were computed using OLGA. The table was pulled from immuneACCESS by TCRdb, which kept in-frame rearrangements only. Such tables lose some clones; where checked, under half of the loss comes from unresolved V genes, and the rest has no known cause. V and J calls and clone size are as listed in that table; D and trimming were resolved from the DNA. Across this sample there are roughly 2,000,000 clones, with about 94% seen only once. The ten largest clones capture around 1.7% of the sample.

The junction shows trimming of 5 bases on V and 2 bases on J, and the gene matches do not reach 12 bases of it. CDR1 and CDR2 are read off the germline V gene (reference sequence) as SSHAT and FNYEAQ. Counted from cysteine to phenylalanine, this CDR3 has 17 amino acids. This entry keeps only the CDR3 DNA: 51 bases, framed from base 1. The source of this sequence is a man between 18 and 35 years old in good health. Some clones in this sample may be carry-over from other donors' samples. The source material was naive CD8+ T cells from PBMCs. The intended sense of this specimen's cell subset or site label: CD45RA+CCR7+. Recombination linked TRBV7-7 to TRBJ2-1, with 7 bases in between that match TRBD2. The DNA is as follows: TGTGCCAGCAGCCCAGACACCACCGGGACTACCTACAATGAGCAGTTCTTC. It is translated as CASSPDTTGTTYNEQFF.